This T cell receptor (beta chain) was identified in a study of blood T cell repertoires in COVID-19. Trimming left V 4 bases short and J 1 base short, with 8 bases between. This CDR3 comprises 13 residues. Germline loops: CDR1 ENHRY, CDR2 SYGVKD. Some clones are missing from TCRdb's copy, which holds only in-frame ones; the method was immunoSEQ multiplex PCR. Among roughly 76,000 clones listed, roughly 87% were seen once. This clone was picked up a small number of times. The origin of this receptor is a woman aged 80 or over with active or convalescent COVID-19. The sample consisted of peripheral blood. The V gene is TRBV10-3, the J gene TRBJ2-7; D may be TRBD2 (5 bases). The DNA for the CDR3 is TGTGCCATCAGTGCACGGGATTCCTACGAGCAGTACTTC. Its protein product is CAISARDSYEQYF.